This TCR beta chain was sequenced for a study of PD-1 and CTLA-4 blockade in melanoma (dated by TCRdb to about 2021). Some background on the complete study: In patients with melanoma, the researchers looked at the effects of CTLA-4 blockade versus PD-1 blockade on the CD8 T cell response that was melanoma-reactive.

Comment on this clone: Its antigen is unknown. No much larger clonotype is one base removed from it; base qualities were not supplied.

The protocol used for the library was the immunoSEQ multiplex PCR assay. TCRdb re-hosts the immuneACCESS table, in-frame sequences only. Its copies lack some clones; in the studies checked, an unresolved V gene accounts for under half of them, and the cause for the rest is not known. This sample is represented by fewer than 35,000 clones; 88% of them were singletons. Of the sample, approximately 6.4% falls within the top ten clones. Reading the germline V gene gives CDR1 KGHDR and CDR2 SFDVKD. The trim is 4 bases for V and 8 bases for J, with a gap of 10 bases between the germline ends. Including the terminal cysteine and phenylalanine, the CDR3 comprises 13 residues. The read is trimmed to its CDR3 DNA, 39 bases read in frame from base 1.

The chain is assembled from TRBV24-1 and TRBJ2-2, with the D gene too uncertain to name. The specimen was CD8+ T cells from peripheral blood, collected from a patient given anti-PD-1 treatment. The sequence was collected from a human donor with melanoma. The nucleotide sequence is TGTGCCACCAGTGACCCCCTCGGGGGGGAGCTGTTTTTT. It encodes CATSDPLGGELFF.